The following is a T cell receptor (beta chain) sequence with its context. In the original analysis: Counts of nucleated cells, estimated from reference gene primer amplification, were obtained. TCRdb's copy holds only in-frame clones and misses some; the assay was immunoSEQ multiplex PCR. That table is the source of V, J and clone size, and D and trimming were worked out from the DNA. The sample lists around 200,000 clones, roughly 85% occurring once. The data were obtained in a study of blood T cell repertoires in COVID-19. On the study more broadly: The United States, Italy and Spain supplied acute and convalescent COVID-19 samples. Sample material is recorded as cDNA or gDNA derived from T cells, B-cell-depleted T cells, or PBMCs.

The source material was peripheral blood. The receptor's source is a young woman who had recovered from COVID-19.

The CDR3 spells CASSFLLAPTYNEQFF. CDR3 bases: TGTGCCAGCAGTTTCTTACTAGCGCCCACCTACAATGAGCAGTTCTTC. The chain joins TRBV6-2 or TRBV6-3 to TRBJ2-1, with TRBD2 identical over 7 bases. Trimming at V came to 4 bases and at J to 2 bases, leaving 8 bases not matched to a gene. CDR1 MNHEY and CDR2 SVGEGT come from the germline V gene. There are 16 residues in the CDR3.